The clone carrying this T cell receptor beta chain occurred a few times. Its antigen remains unidentified. Of the isolated RNA, all was reverse transcribed, and so the sequenced material was expressed TCRB transcripts. Generated by immunoSEQ multiplex PCR, the TCRdb table keeps only in-frame clones and is missing some. The sample includes about 290,000 clones, about 7.8% of them seen just once. These data originate in a study of beta chain features in type 1 diabetes. Study-level findings and limits: Shorter templates might be favored by PCR, and equally so in patients and in controls.

This TCR was recovered from a woman younger than 35 in good health. The material sequenced was central memory CD4+ T cells from blood.

The CDR3 DNA reads as TGTGCCAGCACCCCGGGCCTTCGGAACACTGAAGCTTTCTTT. Translation gives CASTPGLRNTEAFF. V usage is TRBV6-1 and J usage is TRBJ1-1; D gene uncertain. Germline CDR1 reads MNHNS; CDR2 reads SASEGT. The CDR3 has 14 residues. The V end lost 7 bases, the J end lost 1 base, and 13 bases lay between the germline ends.